The entry that follows covers one T cell receptor (beta chain) sequence. The target antigen is unknown. CD4+ cells underwent separation, giving CD45RA+ naive and CD45RA-negative memory subsets. Sequencing used immunoSEQ multiplex PCR; TCRdb keeps in-frame clones, though not all of them. The data contain some 2,100,000 clones, approximately 96% of them singletons. The data were taken from a study of shared clonotypes between healthy human individuals. Study information: The cohort comprised a couple of women and a few men. Their ages spanned 18 to 49 years.

Overall study results and limits: Memory subsets generally showed lower estimated richness than naive subsets.

Germline V gene sequence: CDR1 MNHNS, CDR2 SASEGT. CDR3 length: 16 amino acids. The trim removed 1 base at V and 8 bases at J, leaving 7 bases unmatched. This chain uses TRBV6-1 with TRBJ2-3; TRBD2 matches at 12 bases. This sequence originates from a man aged 18 to 29 in good health. The sequenced sample was naive CD4+ T cells sorted from blood. Documented subset: CD45RA+ positively selected. CDR3 region: CASSEEASGGAATQYF. The CDR3 nucleotides read TGTGCCAGCAGTGAAGAGGCTAGCGGGGGGGCCGCTACGCAGTATTTT.